The present entry profiles one TCR beta chain with its context. The record originates from a study of blood T cell repertoires in COVID-19. Study information: There were acute and convalescent COVID-19 samples, and they came from the United States, Italy and Spain.

Trimming cost V 7 bases and J 3 bases, with 12 bases left between them. The CDR3 is 13 residues long. Per germline, CDR1 LGHDT and CDR2 YNNKEL (reference sequence). Sequencing was performed with immunoSEQ multiplex PCR; in TCRdb, only in-frame clones are kept and a portion is missing. The repertoire has hundreds of thousands of clones, about 87% of them found once; the top ten carry approximately 2.5%. Sequencing used peripheral blood. The source of this sequence is a woman aged 60-75 years with COVID-19, enrolled during active disease. This chain links TRBV3-1 (or the pseudogene TRBV3-2) with TRBJ1-1, with D possibly matching TRBD1 (5 bases). CDR3 loop: CASTSGRHTEAFF. The CDR3 nucleotides read TGTGCCAGCACCTCAGGGAGGCACACTGAAGCTTTCTTT.